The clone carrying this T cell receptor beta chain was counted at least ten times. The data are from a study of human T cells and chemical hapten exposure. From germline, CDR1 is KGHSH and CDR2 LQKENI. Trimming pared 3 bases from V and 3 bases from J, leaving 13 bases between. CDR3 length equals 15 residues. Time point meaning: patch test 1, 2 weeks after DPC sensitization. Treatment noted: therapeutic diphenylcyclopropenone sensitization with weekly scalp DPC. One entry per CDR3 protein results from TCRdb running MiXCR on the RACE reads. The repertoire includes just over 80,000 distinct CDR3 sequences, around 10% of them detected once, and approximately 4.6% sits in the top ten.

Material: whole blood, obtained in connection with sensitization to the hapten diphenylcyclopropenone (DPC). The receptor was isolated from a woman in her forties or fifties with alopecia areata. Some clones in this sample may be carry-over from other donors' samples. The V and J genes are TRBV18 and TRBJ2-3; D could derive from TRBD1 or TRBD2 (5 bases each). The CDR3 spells CASSPEGLVTDTQYF. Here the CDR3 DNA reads TGTGCCAGCTCACCCGAGGGGCTAGTGACAGATACGCAGTATTTT. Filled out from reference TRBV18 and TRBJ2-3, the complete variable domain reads NAGVMQNPRHLVRRRGQEARLRCSPMKGHSHVYWYRQLPEEGLKFMVYLQKENIIDESGMPKERFSAEFPKEGPSILRIQQVVRGDSAAYFCASSPEGLVTDTQYFGPGTRLTVL.